This T cell receptor (beta chain) was documented in a study of cytomegalovirus exposure and HLA in healthy donors. Note on this clone: The antigen remains unidentified.

Primers: 60 Vbeta forward and 13 Jbeta reverse. Repertoires were generated with immunoSEQ multiplex PCR, while TCRdb's copy carries only in-frame clones and drops some. Counted here are roughly 230,000 clones, more than 70% occurring once; the ten biggest clones make up about 0.5%. Findings and caveats of the study: The study dropped some indistinguishable V segments, TRBV6-2 and TRBV6-3 among them. Later work found most CMV-associated TCR beta chains apparently HLA-restricted. Rare TCR sequences predominated, though certain public TCRs were found in many donors. Reportedly, HLA-A and HLA-B alleles of most subjects were accurately predicted from TCR beta.

The CDR3 totals 14 residues. Deletions cut 5 bases from V and 1 base from J, with 11 bases between. CDR1 is LNHDA, CDR2 SQIVND, per germline (reference sequence). The V and J genes are TRBV19 and TRBJ1-1; perhaps TRBD1 as D (5 bases). The sample taken for sequencing was PBMCs. This receptor was obtained from a boy between 10 and 17 years old in good health and CMV-seronegative. DNA for the CDR3: TGTGCCAGTAGTTTTCGGCAGGGGAACACTGAAGCTTTCTTT. Its protein is CASSFRQGNTEAFF.